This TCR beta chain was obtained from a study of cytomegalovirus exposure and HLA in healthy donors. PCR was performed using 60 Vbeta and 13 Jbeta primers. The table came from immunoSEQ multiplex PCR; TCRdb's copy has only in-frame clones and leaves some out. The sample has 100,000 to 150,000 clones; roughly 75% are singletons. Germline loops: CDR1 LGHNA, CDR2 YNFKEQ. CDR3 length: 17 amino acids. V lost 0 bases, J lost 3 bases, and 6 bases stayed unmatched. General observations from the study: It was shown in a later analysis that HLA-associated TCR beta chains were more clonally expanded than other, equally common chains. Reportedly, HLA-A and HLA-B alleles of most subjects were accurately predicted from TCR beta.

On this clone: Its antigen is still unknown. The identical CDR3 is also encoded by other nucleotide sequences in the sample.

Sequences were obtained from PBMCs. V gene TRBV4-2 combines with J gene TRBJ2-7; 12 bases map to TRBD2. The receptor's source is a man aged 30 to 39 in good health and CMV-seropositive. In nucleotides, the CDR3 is TGTGCCAGCAGCCAAGACCCGACTAGCGGGAGTAGCTACGAGCAGTACTTC. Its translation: CASSQDPTSGSSYEQYF.